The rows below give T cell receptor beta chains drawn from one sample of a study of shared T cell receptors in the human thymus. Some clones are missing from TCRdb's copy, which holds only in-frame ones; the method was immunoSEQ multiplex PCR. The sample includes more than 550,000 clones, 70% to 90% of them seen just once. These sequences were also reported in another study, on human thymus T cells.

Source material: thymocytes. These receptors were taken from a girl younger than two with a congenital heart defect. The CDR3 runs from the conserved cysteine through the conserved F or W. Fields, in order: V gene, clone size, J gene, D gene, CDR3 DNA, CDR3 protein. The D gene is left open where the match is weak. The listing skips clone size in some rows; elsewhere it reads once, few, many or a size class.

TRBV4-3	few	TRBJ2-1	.	TGCGCCAGCAGCCAAGTACCTAGCCAAAATTACTACAATGAGCAGTTCTTC	CASSQVPSQNYYNEQFF
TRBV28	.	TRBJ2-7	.	TGTGCCAGCAGCCAGCCCGGGGACACCCCATCCTACGAGCAGTACTTC	CASSQPGDTPSYEQYF
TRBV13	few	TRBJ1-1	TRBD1	TGTGCCAGCAGCTTAACCTACAGGGGTGAGTACACTGAAGCTTTCTTT	CASSLTYRGEYTEAFF
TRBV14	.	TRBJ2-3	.	TGTGCCAGCAGCCAAGAATCGGCAGGGATAGATACGCAGTATTTT	CASSQESAGIDTQYF
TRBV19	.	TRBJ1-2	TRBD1	TGTGCCAGTAGCAGGACAGGGAGACCATATGGCTACACCTTC	CASSRTGRPYGYTF
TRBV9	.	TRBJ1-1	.	TGTGCCAGCAGCGTCGCAGAGAACACTGAAGCTTTCTTT	CASSVAENTEAFF
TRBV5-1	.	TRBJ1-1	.	TGCGCCAGCAGCTTGGTAGGAGAGAACACCGAAGCTTTCTTT	CASSLVGENTEAFF
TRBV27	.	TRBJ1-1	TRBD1	TGTGCCAGCAGTGACCCCGGGACAGCGAACACTGAAGCTTTCTTT	CASSDPGTANTEAFF
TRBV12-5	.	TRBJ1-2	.	TGTGCTAGTGCTAGGGACACCAAAAACTATGGCTACACCTTC	CASARDTKNYGYTF
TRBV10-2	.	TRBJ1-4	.	TGCGCCAGCAGAAAGACAGCAACTAATGAAAAACTGTTTTTT	CASRKTATNEKLFF
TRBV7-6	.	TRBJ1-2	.	TGTGCCAGCAGCTACAAAACTGGGGGGGGCTACACCTTC	CASSYKTGGGYTF
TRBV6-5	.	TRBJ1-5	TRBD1	TGTGCCGGGGTGAGGGGGCCACGAAGCAATCAGCCCCAGCATTTT	CAGVRGPRSNQPQHF
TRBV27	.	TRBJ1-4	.	TGTGCCAGCAGTTCTCGTGGGGGAGGGAGGTCAACTAATGAAAAACTGTTTTTT	CASSSRGGGRSTNEKLFF
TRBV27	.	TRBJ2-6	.	TGTGCCAGCAGTTCCCGGGCTGGGGCCAACGTCCTGACTTTC	CASSSRAGANVLTF
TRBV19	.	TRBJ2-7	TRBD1	TGTGCCAGTTCCGACAGGGCTACCTACGAGCAGTACTTC	CASSDRATYEQYF
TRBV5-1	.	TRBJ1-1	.	TGCGCCAGCAGCCCTCGTGTCCCTTTTGTGTCTGAAGCTTTCTTT	CASSPRVPFVSEAFF
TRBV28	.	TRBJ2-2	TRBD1	TGTGCCAGCAGTTTTCAGGGGGCGTTTCCAAACGGGGAGCTGTTTTTT	CASSFQGAFPNGELFF
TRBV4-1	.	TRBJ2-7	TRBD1	TGCGCCAGCAGCTCGGCAGGGGGCGAGCAGTACTTC	CASSSAGGEQYF
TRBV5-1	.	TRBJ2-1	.	TGCGCCAGCAGCTCGATAATCAACAGGGCGTTGGCCTACAATGAGCAGTTCTTC	CASSSIINRALAYNEQFF
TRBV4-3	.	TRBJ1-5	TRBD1	TGCGCCAGCAGCCCAACCGGGGACAGAAGAGGAGGCAATCAGCCCCAGCATTTT	CASSPTGDRRGGNQPQHF
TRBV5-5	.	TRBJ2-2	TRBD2	TGTGCCAGCACCTCGTGGGCGGGGGGCCTCCACACCGGGGAGCTGTTTTTT	CASTSWAGGLHTGELFF
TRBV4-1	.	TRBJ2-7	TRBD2	TGCGCCAGCAGCCAAGACGGCGGGGGGGCCAGCTACGAGCAGTACTTC	CASSQDGGGASYEQYF
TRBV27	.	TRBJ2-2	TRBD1	TGTGCCAGCAGGGGACAGGGTAGGACCGGGGAGCTGTTTTTT	CASRGQGRTGELFF
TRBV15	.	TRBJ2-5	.	TGTGCCACCAACGGGGGGCTGGAGGAGACCCAGTACTTC	CATNGGLEETQYF
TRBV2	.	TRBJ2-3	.	TGTGCCAGCAGTGACAGGCTAGGGGACACAGATACGCAGTATTTT	CASSDRLGDTDTQYF
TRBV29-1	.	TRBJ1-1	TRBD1	TGCAGCGTTGAGGGATTGAGGACAGGGGGAGTGAGGACTGAAGCTTTCTTT	CSVEGLRTGGVRTEAFF
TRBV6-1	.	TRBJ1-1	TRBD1	TGTGCCAGCAGCCTTGGGACAGGGTGGTACACTGAAGCTTTCTTT	CASSLGTGWYTEAFF
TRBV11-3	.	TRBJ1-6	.	TGTGCCAGCAGCAATCCCGGGACTGGTGATTCACCCCTCCACTTT	CASSNPGTGDSPLHF
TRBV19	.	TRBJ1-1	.	TGTGCCAGTAGTATACAGTCGGGGGGAGGGAACACTGAAGCTTTCTTT	CASSIQSGGGNTEAFF
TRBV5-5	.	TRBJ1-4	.	TGTGCCAGCAGCTTGAGCGGGTTTAATGAAAAACTGTTTTTT	CASSLSGFNEKLFF
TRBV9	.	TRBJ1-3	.	TGTGCCAGCAGCGTAGATTGGACAGACGCTTCTTCTGGAAACACCATATATTTT	CASSVDWTDASSGNTIYF
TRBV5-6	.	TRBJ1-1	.	TGTGCCAGCAGGGGGTGGACAGACACTGAAGCTTTCTTT	CASRGWTDTEAFF
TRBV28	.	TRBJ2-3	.	TGTGCCAGCAGTTCGTCCAGCGGCACCCACACAGATACGCAGTATTTT	CASSSSSGTHTDTQYF
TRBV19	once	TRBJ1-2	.	TGTGCCAGTAGTTGGGGGCCTTCTAACTATGGCTACACCTTC	CASSWGPSNYGYTF
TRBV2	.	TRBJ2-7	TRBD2	TGTGCCAGCGGGGGGGGACTAGCGGCCTACGAGCAGTACTTC	CASGGGLAAYEQYF
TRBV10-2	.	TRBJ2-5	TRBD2	TGCGCCAGCAGTGAGATAGCTAGCGGGTGGGGGTACCAAGAGACCCAGTACTTC	CASSEIASGWGYQETQYF
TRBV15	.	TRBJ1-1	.	TGTGCCACCAGCAGAGATCGCCCGGAGCGGGGCACTGAAGCTTTCTTT	CATSRDRPERGTEAFF
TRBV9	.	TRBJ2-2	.	TGTGCCAGCAGCGTAGGCGGTTTTGAGCGGACCGGGGAGCTGTTTTTT	CASSVGGFERTGELFF
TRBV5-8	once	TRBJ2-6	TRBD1	TGTGCCAGCAGCATAGGACCGGGACAGGGGTCTGGGGCCAACGTCCTGACTTTC	CASSIGPGQGSGANVLTF
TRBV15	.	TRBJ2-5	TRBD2	TGTGCCACCAGCAGAGGGGACGCGGGGGGTGAGACCCAGTACTTC	CATSRGDAGGETQYF
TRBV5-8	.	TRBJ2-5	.	TGTGCCAGCAGGGAAAAGGAGAGGCGGGAGACCCAGTACTTC	CASREKERRETQYF